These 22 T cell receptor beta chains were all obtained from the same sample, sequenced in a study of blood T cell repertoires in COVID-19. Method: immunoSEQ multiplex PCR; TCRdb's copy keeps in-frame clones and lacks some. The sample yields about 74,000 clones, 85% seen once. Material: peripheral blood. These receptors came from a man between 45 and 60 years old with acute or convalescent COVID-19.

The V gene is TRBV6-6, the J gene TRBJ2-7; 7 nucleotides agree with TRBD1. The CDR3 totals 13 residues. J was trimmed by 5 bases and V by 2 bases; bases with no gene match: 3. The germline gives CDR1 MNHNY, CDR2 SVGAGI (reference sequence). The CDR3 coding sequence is TGTGCCAGCAGTTACACGGACAGGCACGAGCAGTACGTC. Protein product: CASSYTDRHEQYV.

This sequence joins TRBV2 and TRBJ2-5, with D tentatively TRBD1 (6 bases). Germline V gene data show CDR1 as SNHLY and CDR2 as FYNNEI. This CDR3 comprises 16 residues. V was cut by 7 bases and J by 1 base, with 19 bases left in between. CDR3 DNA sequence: TGTGCCAGCACCGACTGGACAGTTTCCACCCAAGAGACCCAGTACTTC. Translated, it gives CASTDWTVSTQETQYF. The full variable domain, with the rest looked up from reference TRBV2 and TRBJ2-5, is EPEVTQTPSHQVTQMGQEVILRCVPISNHLYFYWYRQILGQKVEFLVSFYNNEISEKSEIFDDQFSVERPDGSNFTLKIRSTKLEDSAMYFCASTDWTVSTQETQYFGPGTRLLVL.

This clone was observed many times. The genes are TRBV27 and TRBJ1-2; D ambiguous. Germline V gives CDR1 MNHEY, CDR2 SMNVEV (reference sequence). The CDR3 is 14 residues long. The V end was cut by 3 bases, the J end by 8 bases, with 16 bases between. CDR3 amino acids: CASSLTSASRGYTF. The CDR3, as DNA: TGTGCCAGCAGTTTGACCAGCGCTAGCCGAGGCTACACCTTC.

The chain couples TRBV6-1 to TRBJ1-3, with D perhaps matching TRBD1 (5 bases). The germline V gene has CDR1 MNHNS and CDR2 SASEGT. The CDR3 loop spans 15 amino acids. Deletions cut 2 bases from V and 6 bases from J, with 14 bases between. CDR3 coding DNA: TGTGCCAGCAGTGAACGGGGGTACGAAGCAAACACCATATATTTT. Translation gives CASSERGYEANTIYF.

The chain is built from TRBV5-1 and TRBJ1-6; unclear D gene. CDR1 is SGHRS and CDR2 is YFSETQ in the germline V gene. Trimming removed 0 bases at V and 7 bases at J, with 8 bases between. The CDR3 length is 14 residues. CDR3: CASSLAGRNSPLHF. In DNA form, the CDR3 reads TGCGCCAGCAGCTTGGCGGGGAGGAATTCACCCCTCCACTTT.

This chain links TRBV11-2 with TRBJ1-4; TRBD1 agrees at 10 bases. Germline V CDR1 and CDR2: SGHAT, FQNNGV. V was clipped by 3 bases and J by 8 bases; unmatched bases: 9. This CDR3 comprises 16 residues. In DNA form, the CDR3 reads TGTGCCAGCAGCTTGCTTAGGGACAGGGGTTTAGAAAAACTGTTTTTT. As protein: CASSLLRDRGLEKLFF.

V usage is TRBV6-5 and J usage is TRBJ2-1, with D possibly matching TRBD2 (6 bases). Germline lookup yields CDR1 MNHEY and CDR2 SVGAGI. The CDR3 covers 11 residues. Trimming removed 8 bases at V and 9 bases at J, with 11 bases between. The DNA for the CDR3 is TGTGCCAGCCTGGAGGGTGGTGAGCAGTTCTTC. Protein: CASLEGGEQFF.

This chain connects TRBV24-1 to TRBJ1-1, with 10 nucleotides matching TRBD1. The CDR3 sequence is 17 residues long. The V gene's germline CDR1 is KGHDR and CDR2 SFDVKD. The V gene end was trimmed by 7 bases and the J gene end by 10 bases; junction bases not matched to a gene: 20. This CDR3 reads CATSLLNNRDRGMGAFF. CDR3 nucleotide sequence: TGTGCCACCAGCCTCCTAAACAACCGGGACAGGGGAATGGGAGCTTTCTTT.

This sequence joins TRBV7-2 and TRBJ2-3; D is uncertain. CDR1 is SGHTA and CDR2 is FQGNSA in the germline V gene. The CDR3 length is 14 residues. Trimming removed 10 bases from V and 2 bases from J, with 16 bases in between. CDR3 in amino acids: CAISVGYPTDTQYF. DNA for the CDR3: TGTGCCATTTCAGTGGGCTATCCCACAGATACGCAGTATTTT.

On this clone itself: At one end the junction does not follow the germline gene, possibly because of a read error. This CDR3 is CASSQDGTGVLDF. In DNA, the CDR3 is TGTGCCAGCAGCCAAGACGGGACAGGGGTCCTCGACTTC. The chain recombines TRBV4-2 with TRBJ2-4; 10 bases are a match to TRBD1. The CDR3 consists of 13 residues. Germline V gives CDR1 LGHNA, CDR2 YNFKEQ.

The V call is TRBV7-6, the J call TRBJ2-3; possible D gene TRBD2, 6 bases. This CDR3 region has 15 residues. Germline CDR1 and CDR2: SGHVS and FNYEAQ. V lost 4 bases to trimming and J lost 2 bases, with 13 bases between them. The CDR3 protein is CASSSTGTFTDTQYF. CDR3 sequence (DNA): TGTGCCAGCAGCTCAACCGGGACTTTCACAGATACGCAGTATTTT. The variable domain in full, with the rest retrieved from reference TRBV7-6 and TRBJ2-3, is GAGVSQSPRYKVTKRGQDVALRCDPISGHVSLYWYRQALGQGPEFLTYFNYEAQQDKSGLPNDRFSAERPEGSISTLTIQRTEQRDSAMYRCASSSTGTFTDTQYFGPGTRLTVL.

CDR3 residues: CASSLFADRDEQYV. In DNA form, the CDR3 reads TGTGCCAGCAGCTTGTTCGCGGATCGGGACGAGCAGTACGTC. V is TRBV5-4 and J is TRBJ2-7, with no clear D. Trimming took off 1 base at V and 5 bases at J, with 13 bases between the two ends. Germline-derived CDR1 and CDR2 are SGHNT and YYREEE (reference sequence). The length of the CDR3 is 14 residues.

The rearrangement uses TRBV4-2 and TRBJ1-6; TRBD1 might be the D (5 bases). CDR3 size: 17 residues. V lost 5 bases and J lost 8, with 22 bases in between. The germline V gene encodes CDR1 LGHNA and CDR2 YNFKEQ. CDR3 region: CASSSPEGANSDSPLHF. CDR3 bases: TGTGCCAGCAGCTCACCGGAAGGGGCGAATTCGGATTCACCCCTCCACTTT.

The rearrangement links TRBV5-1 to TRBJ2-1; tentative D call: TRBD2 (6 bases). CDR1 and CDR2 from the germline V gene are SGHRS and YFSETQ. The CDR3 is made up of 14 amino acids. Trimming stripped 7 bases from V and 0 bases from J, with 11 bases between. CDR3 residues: CASRDGGSYNEQFF. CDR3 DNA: TGCGCCAGCCGTGACGGGGGCTCCTACAATGAGCAGTTCTTC.

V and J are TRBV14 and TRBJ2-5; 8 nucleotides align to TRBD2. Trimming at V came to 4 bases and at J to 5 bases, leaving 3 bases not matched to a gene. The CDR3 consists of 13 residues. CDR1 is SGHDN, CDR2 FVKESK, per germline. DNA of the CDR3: TGTGCCAGCAGCCTTAGCGGGGTGGAGACCCAGTACTTC. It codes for CASSLSGVETQYF.

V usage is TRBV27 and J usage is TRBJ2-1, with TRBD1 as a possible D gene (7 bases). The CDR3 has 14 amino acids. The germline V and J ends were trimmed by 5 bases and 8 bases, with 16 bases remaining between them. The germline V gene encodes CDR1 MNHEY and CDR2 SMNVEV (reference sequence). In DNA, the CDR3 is TGTGCCAGCAGTCTCGGGGGCAGGGGGTATGAGCAGTTCTTC. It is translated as CASSLGGRGYEQFF.

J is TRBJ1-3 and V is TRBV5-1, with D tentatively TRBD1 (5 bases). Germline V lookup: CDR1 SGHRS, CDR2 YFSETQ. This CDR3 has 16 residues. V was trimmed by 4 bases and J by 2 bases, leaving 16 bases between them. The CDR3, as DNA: TGCGCCAGCAGCGGGGGGACCGCTGGGGCTGGAAACACCATATATTTT. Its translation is CASSGGTAGAGNTIYF.

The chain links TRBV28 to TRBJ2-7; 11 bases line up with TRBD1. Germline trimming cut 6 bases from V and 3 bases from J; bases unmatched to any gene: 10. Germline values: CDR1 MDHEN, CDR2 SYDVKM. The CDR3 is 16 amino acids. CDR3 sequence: CASSSQDRGRVYEQYF. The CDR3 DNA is TGTGCCAGCAGCTCCCAGGACAGGGGGCGGGTCTACGAGCAGTACTTC.

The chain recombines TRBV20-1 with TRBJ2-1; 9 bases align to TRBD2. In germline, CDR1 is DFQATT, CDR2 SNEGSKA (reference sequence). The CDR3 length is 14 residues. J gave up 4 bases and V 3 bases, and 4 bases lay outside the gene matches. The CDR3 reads CSASVAGVYNEQFF. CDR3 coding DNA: TGCAGTGCTAGTGTAGCGGGGGTTTACAATGAGCAGTTCTTC.

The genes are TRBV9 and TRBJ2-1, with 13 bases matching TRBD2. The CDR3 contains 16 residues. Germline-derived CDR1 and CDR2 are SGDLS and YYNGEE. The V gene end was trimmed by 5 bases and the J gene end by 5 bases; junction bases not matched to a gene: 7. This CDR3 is CASSLGLAGEDNEQFF. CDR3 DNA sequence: TGTGCCAGCAGTCTCGGACTAGCGGGGGAGGACAATGAGCAGTTCTTC.

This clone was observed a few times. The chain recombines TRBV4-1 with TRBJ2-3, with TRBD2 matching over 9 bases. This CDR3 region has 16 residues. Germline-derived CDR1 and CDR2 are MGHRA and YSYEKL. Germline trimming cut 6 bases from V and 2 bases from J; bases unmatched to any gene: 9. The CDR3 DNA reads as TGCGCCAGCAGGGCACTACCTAGCGGGGACACAGATACGCAGTATTTT. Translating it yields CASRALPSGDTDTQYF.

The CDR3 region has the DNA TGTGCCAGCAGCGTAGAGGCAGGGGGCAATTCACCCCTCCACTTT. Residues: CASSVEAGGNSPLHF. This rearrangement joins TRBV9 to TRBJ1-6; 8 nucleotides align to TRBD1. This CDR3 region has 15 residues. V trimming: 0 bases; J trimming: 7 bases; junction bases outside the gene matches: 3. Per germline, CDR1 SGDLS and CDR2 YYNGEE.